This passage covers 27 T cell receptor delta chains from one sample sequenced in a study of gamma-delta chains in newborns, infants, children. TCRdb re-called the reads with CATT. The repertoire holds about 4,200 delta-chain clones, with about 15% as singletons. Sequenced: blood. These receptors came from a child who was a newborn, infant or young child, either healthy, febrile or measles-vaccinated (not recorded which).

To note about this clone: A much larger clonotype is one base distant, so this may be a read error. Other DNA sequences in this specimen translate into the identical CDR3. This chain uses TRDV2 with TRDJ1, with 8 positions matching TRDD3. CDR3 length: 20 residues. Germline CDR1 and CDR2: GEAIGNYY and EKD. The CDR3 sequence: CACDSLAIHLGETHTDKLIF. The CDR3 DNA reads TGTGCTTGTGACAGTCTAGCCATACACCTGGGGGAGACCCACACCGATAAACTCATCTTT.

This clone has a handful of counts. With a much larger clone just one base away, this may be a read error. The same CDR3 also results from other DNA sequences found in this sample. This chain uses TRDV2 with TRDJ3; 9 bases match TRDD3. Germline V gives CDR1 GEAIGNYY, CDR2 EKD. This CDR3 is built from 20 residues. The CDR3 here is CACDTVLGEPSSWDTRQMFF. CDR3 bases: TGTGCCTGTGACACCGTACTGGGGGAGCCGAGCTCCTGGGACACCCGGCAGATGTTTTTC.

Details on this clone: The protein TCRdb lists belongs to a much larger clone and differs from this DNA's translation at residue 15, which points to a read error; the protein shown is made from the DNA. J is TRDJ3 and V is TRDV2; 8 bases are a match to TRDD3. The J gene, left out of TCRdb, was set here by checking the DNA against germline. Germline V CDR1 and CDR2: GEAIGNYY, EKD. CDR3 length: 18 residues. This CDR3 is CACDQLGGSSWDTRKMFF. CDR3 DNA sequence: TGTGCCTGTGATCAACTGGGGGGCAGCTCCTGGGACACCCGAAAGATGTTTTTC.

This clone is termed medium-sized. The chain couples TRDV2 to TRDJ3; the match to TRDD3 covers 11 bases. CDR1 GEAIGNYY and CDR2 EKD come from the germline V gene. The CDR3 has 20 amino acids. With V trimmed by 0 bases and J by 0 bases, 6 bases remained unmatched. CDR3 coding DNA: TGTGCCTGTGACACCGTTGGGACTGGGGGATACTCCTGGGACACCCGACAGATGTTTTTC. Its translation is CACDTVGTGGYSWDTRQMFF.

This clone appeared a few times. It may be a read error: a sequence one base away is much more abundant. The chain combines TRDV1 with TRDJ1; 11 nucleotides line up with TRDD3. The germline V gene encodes CDR1 TSWWSYY and CDR2 QGS. Trimming at V came to 1 base and at J to 4 bases, leaving 26 bases not matched to a gene. The CDR3 runs 23 residues. DNA for the CDR3: TGTGCTCTTGGGGAACAACCGACTTACATTCCGATACTGGGGGATAGTAGAAGCGATAAACTCATCTTT. It is translated as CALGEQPTYIPILGDSRSDKLIF.

In its sample, this clone ranks as medium-sized. The same CDR3 arises from other DNA sequences in this sample as well. CDR3 sequence (DNA): TGTGCCTGTGACACCGTTGGTGGGGAATACGCGGGGATTAGCACCGATAAACTCATCTTT. Amino acid sequence: CACDTVGGEYAGISTDKLIF. The gene calls are TRDV2 and TRDJ1, with a possible D match to TRDD3 (6 bases). Germline assignment: CDR1 GEAIGNYY and CDR2 EKD. V shed 0 bases and J shed 1 base, with 26 bases lying between them. The CDR3 runs to 20 residues.

The genes are TRDV2 and TRDJ1, with unresolved D. Germline assignment: CDR1 GEAIGNYY and CDR2 EKD. CDR3 length: 13 residues. V lost 3 bases to trimming and J lost 1 base, with 8 bases between them. The CDR3 loop reads CACDPIRTDKLIF. The DNA for the CDR3 is TGTGCCTGTGACCCCATCCGCACCGATAAACTCATCTTT.

Concerning this clone itself: TCRdb shows a much larger clone's protein in place of this DNA's translation, and the two differ at residue 9, likely through a read error; the protein shown is translated from the DNA. The chain uses TRDV2 and TRDJ3, with TRDD3 matching over 7 bases. The germline gives CDR1 GEAIGNYY, CDR2 EKD. This CDR3 region has 18 residues. The trim removed 2 bases at V and 0 bases at J, leaving 6 bases unmatched. The CDR3 region is CACDNTGAGSWDTRQMFF. CDR3 DNA sequence: TGTGCCTGTGACAATACTGGGGCAGGCTCCTGGGACACCCGACAGATGTTTTTC.

This clone was seen a few times. This may be a read error: a much more frequent sequence differs by one nucleotide. At the DNA level, this CDR3 is encoded by other sequences in the same sample as well. The chain employs TRDV2 and TRDJ1; TRDD3 matches 9 bases. Germline-derived CDR1 and CDR2 are GEAIGNYY and EKD. The CDR3 is 15 residues long. CDR3 nucleotides: TGTGCCTGTGATCCACTGGGGGAAAACACTGATAAACTCATCTTT. Protein product: CACDPLGENTDKLIF.

In its sample, this clone was seen a few times. The junction and the germline gene differ at one end; a read error may be behind it. The chain carries TRDV2 and TRDJ1; TRDD3 matches at 8 bases. Per the germline V gene, CDR1 is GEAIGNYY and CDR2 is EKD. The CDR3 runs 17 residues. The CDR3 DNA sequence: TGCGCCTGTGGCACCGTACTGGGGGCCCCTTCCACCGATAAACTCATCTTT. It yields the protein CACGTVLGAPSTDKLIF.

About this clone itself: Since a much larger clone is just one base distant, this may be a read error. The same CDR3 is also encoded by other DNA sequences in this sample. V and J are TRDV2 and TRDJ3, with D maybe TRDD3 (5 bases). Germline assignment: CDR1 GEAIGNYY and CDR2 EKD. The CDR3 is 20 amino acids. DNA of the CDR3: TGTGCCTGTGACACAGTTGACGGGGAAGGAAGCTCCTGGGACACCCGGCAGATGTTTTTC. Translating gives CACDTVDGEGSSWDTRQMFF.

A word on this clone: A far larger clone is one base from this, pointing to a likely read error. This sequence joins TRDV2 and TRDJ1; D possibly corresponds to TRDD3 (6 bases). This CDR3 is 19 amino acids long. Germline CDR1 is GEAIGNYY and CDR2 is EKD. The CDR3 region is CACDSIVTNTGNHTAKLIF. As DNA, the CDR3 is TGTGCCTGTGACTCCATTGTAACCAACACTGGGAACCACACCGCTAAACTCATCTTT.

This clone was counted only a few times. The translation of this DNA and the TCRdb protein of a much larger clone differ at residue 9, probably owing to a read error; the protein shown here is translated from the DNA. The chain has TRDV2 and TRDJ3; tentative D call: TRDD3 (6 bases). V was clipped by 2 bases and J by 2 bases, with 12 bases between them. The CDR3 is 17 residues long. In germline, CDR1 is GEAIGNYY, CDR2 EKD. The CDR3 spells CACDNTGSPWDTRQMFF. The CDR3 DNA is TGTGCCTGTGACAATACTGGGAGCCCCTGGGACACCCGACAGATGTTTTTC.

This clone showed up just a few times. A read error may explain this, as a much larger clone is one base away. The V and J genes are TRDV1 and TRDJ1, with TRDD3 identical over 7 bases. Since TCRdb gives no J gene, matching the DNA to germline was used here to assign it. The junction had 25 bases not matched to a gene; V was cut back by 0 bases and J by 0 bases. Looked up from germline, CDR1 is TSWWSYY and CDR2 is QGS. This CDR3 region has 23 residues. The CDR3 spells CALGELSGLLQYGGIFYTDKLIF. CDR3 DNA: TGTGCTCTTGGGGAACTTAGCGGCCTACTCCAGTACGGGGGGATCTTCTACACCGATAAACTCATCTTT.

No V gene was called here, but the J gene is TRDJ1; no check of the table's D call, TRDD3, against the DNA was made. The CDR3 covers 18 residues. The DNA for the CDR3 is TGTGCCTGTGACACCGTAGGACTTCTGGGGGGGCCCACCGATAAACTCATCTTT. Amino acid sequence: CACDTVGLLGGPTDKLIF.

About this clone: A much larger clone sits a single nucleotide away, making a read error possible. This specimen includes other DNA sequences encoding the same CDR3. The chain combines TRDV2 with TRDJ1; 8 bases are a match to TRDD3. Looked up from germline, CDR1 is GEAIGNYY and CDR2 is EKD. The CDR3 runs to 18 residues. The V segment lost 7 bases and the J segment 0 bases; nucleotides outside the gene matches: 18. The CDR3 DNA sequence: TGTGCCTGCGAAGTACTGGGGGCATCCAGCACGTACACCGATAAACTCATCTTT. This gives the protein CACEVLGASSTYTDKLIF.

This clone was seen more than once but under ten times. The sample contains more than one DNA sequence encoding this CDR3. This sequence joins TRDV2 and TRDJ3, with TRDD3 matching 13 bases. The CDR3 covers 18 residues. V was clipped by 4 bases and J by 1 base; unmatched bases: 3. Germline V lookup: CDR1 GEAIGNYY, CDR2 EKD. Here the CDR3 reads CACDTGGYASWDTRQMFF. Here the CDR3 DNA reads TGTGCCTGTGATACTGGGGGATACGCGTCCTGGGACACCCGACAGATGTTTTTC.

A remark on this clone: This DNA translates differently at residue 5 from the TCRdb protein, which is that of a much larger clone; a read error is likely, and the protein shown is the DNA's own translation. The rearrangement uses TRDV2 and TRDJ1, with a weak D call TRDD3 (5 bases). The CDR3 sequence is 17 residues long. Trimming took 3 bases from V and 0 from J, leaving 19 bases between them. Germline V lookup: CDR1 GEAIGNYY, CDR2 EKD. CDR3 nucleotides: TGTGCCTGTGACGCCGTTCCGGGGGCCCAGTACACCGATAAACTCATCTTT. Translated: CACDAVPGAQYTDKLIF.

Concerning this clone: With only one base between it and a far larger clone, this is likely a read error. This chain joins TRDV2 and TRDJ3; TRDD3 agrees at 8 bases. No J gene is reported in TCRdb; it was inferred here by comparing the DNA with germline. V shed 1 base and J 0 bases; nucleotides not matched to a gene: 16. The CDR3 has 22 residues. Germline-derived CDR1 and CDR2 are GEAIGNYY and EKD. The CDR3 nucleotides are TGTGCCTGTGACACGATTCCTCAAGTTGGGGGATCGGACTCCTGGGACACCCGACAGATGTTTTTC. It specifies CACDTIPQVGGSDSWDTRQMFF.

This clone has only a few counts. TCRdb shows a much larger clone's protein in place of this DNA's translation, and the two differ at residue 6, likely through a read error; the protein shown is translated from the DNA. The chain joins TRDV2 to TRDJ2; the match to TRDD3 covers 7 bases. Germline CDR1 GEAIGNYY, CDR2 EKD. CDR3 length: 14 residues. Germline trimming cut 3 bases from V and 5 bases from J; bases unmatched to any gene: 5. The CDR3 here is CACDLPGDTAQLFF. The CDR3 DNA reads TGTGCCTGTGACCTACCGGGGGATACAGCACAACTCTTCTTT.

This clone was seen a handful of times. This sequence may be a read error, since a much larger clone differs from it by one base. Other DNA sequences in the sample encode the same CDR3. The chain is built from TRDV2 and TRDJ1; 8 bases are a match to TRDD3. This CDR3 has 15 residues. Germline V lookup: CDR1 GEAIGNYY, CDR2 EKD. The V segment lost 7 bases and the J segment 1 base; nucleotides outside the gene matches: 10. CDR3 protein: CACDVLGGLTDKLIF. CDR3 in DNA: TGTGCCTGCGACGTACTGGGGGGCCTCACCGATAAACTCATCTTT.

This clone was detected a few times. A far larger clone is one base from this, pointing to a likely read error. The same CDR3 also results from other DNA sequences found in this sample. The chain employs TRDV2 and TRDJ1; 8 bases agree with TRDD3. The CDR3 sequence is 20 residues long. Trimming took 2 bases from V and 1 from J; bases not matched to a gene: 20. Germline V lookup: CDR1 GEAIGNYY, CDR2 EKD. The DNA of the CDR3 is TGTGCCTGTGACATCCTTACCCCTCATACTGGGGGGCCCACCACCGATAAACTCATCTTT. Protein sequence: CACDILTPHTGGPTTDKLIF.

The J gene was not called, though the V gene is TRDV2; the table names TRDD3, a call not compared with the DNA. Germline CDR1 is GEAIGNYY and CDR2 is EKD. The CDR3 covers 17 residues. CDR3 in amino acids: CASDPTGGYAGGDKIFF. The CDR3 DNA reads TGTGCCTCTGACCCGACGGGGGGATACGCCGGTGGCGATAAAATCTTCTTT.

This clone was detected a few times. This rearrangement joins TRDV1 to TRDJ1; D is perhaps TRDD3 (7 bases). The germline gives CDR1 TSWWSYY, CDR2 QGS. The length of the CDR3 is 21 residues. Trimming took off 3 bases at V and 0 bases at J, with 29 bases between the two ends. This CDR3 reads CALGELTLPPVLGTYTDKLIF. DNA for the CDR3: TGTGCTCTTGGGGAGCTGACCCTTCCCCCCGTACTGGGGACTTACACCGATAAACTCATCTTT.

This clone came up a few times. Given a much more abundant clone one base away, this may be a read error. Different DNA sequences within this sample yield the same CDR3. This rearrangement joins TRDV2 to TRDJ3; 11 nucleotides line up with TRDD3. CDR1 and CDR2 (germline): GEAIGNYY, EKD. CDR3 length: 21 residues. With 0 bases clipped from V and 0 bases from J, the junction kept 9 bases outside the gene matches. In DNA, the CDR3 is TGTGCCTGTGACACCGTATTGGGGGATACGCGAAGCTCCTGGGACACCCGACAGATGTTTTTC. This codes for CACDTVLGDTRSSWDTRQMFF.

Only a few counts were recorded for this clone. Only one base separates this from a far larger clonotype, so it likely reflects a read error. This sample also contains other DNA sequences that code for the same CDR3. The chain links TRDV2 to TRDJ1; 12 bases are a match to TRDD3. CDR1 and CDR2 (germline): GEAIGNYY, EKD. The CDR3 extends over 20 amino acids. CDR3 sequence: CASLPLHSGTGGYRRDKLIF. The CDR3 DNA sequence: TGTGCCTCGCTTCCGCTACATTCAGGTACTGGGGGATACAGACGCGATAAGCTCATCTTT.

This clone has more than one count but fewer than ten. TCRdb's protein, taken from a much larger clone, differs from this DNA's translation at residue 17, likely owing to a read error; the protein displayed comes from the DNA. The chain combines TRDV2 with TRDJ1, with 10 bases aligning to TRDD3. The CDR3 consists of 19 residues. Germline V lookup: CDR1 GEAIGNYY, CDR2 EKD. CDR3 sequence: CACDTVPSTGGSPTDKPIF. As DNA, the CDR3 is TGTGCCTGTGACACCGTACCCTCTACTGGGGGATCCCCCACCGATAAACCCATCTTT.